These 32 T cell receptor beta chains originate from one sample sequenced in a study of blood T cell repertoires in COVID-19. Data came from immunoSEQ multiplex PCR; TCRdb stores just in-frame clones and leaves some out. The table has a few hundred thousand clones, around 81% seen once. What was sequenced was peripheral blood. The receptors come from a person aged 70 to 85 with COVID-19, enrolled during active disease.

This clone was seen a handful of times. This chain uses TRBV14 with TRBJ1-2; 7 bases map to TRBD1. This CDR3 is 15 amino acids long. The germline V gene has CDR1 SGHDN and CDR2 FVKESK. The V gene end was trimmed by 3 bases and the J gene end by 2 bases; junction bases not matched to a gene: 6. The CDR3 loop reads CASSHYRGGNYGYTF. CDR3 sequence (DNA): TGTGCCAGCAGCCACTACAGGGGCGGGAACTATGGCTACACCTTC.

The sample holds one count of this clone. The CDR3 coding sequence is TGTGCCAGCAGCCCCCGCGGGGGGGCCTGGAATGAGCAGTTCTTC. As protein: CASSPRGGAWNEQFF. The chain recombines TRBV5-4 with TRBJ2-1; 9 bases fit TRBD2. J gave up 7 bases and V 4 bases, and 9 bases lay outside the gene matches. This CDR3 has 15 amino acids. Per germline, CDR1 SGHNT and CDR2 YYREEE (reference sequence).

The V gene is TRBV11-3, the J gene TRBJ1-6; D unresolved. Trimming pared 0 bases from V and 7 bases from J, leaving 4 bases between. Germline loops: CDR1 SGHNT, CDR2 YENEEA. The CDR3 is made up of 13 amino acids. CDR3 DNA sequence: TGTGCCAGCAGCTTAGACGGGAATTCACCCCTCCACTTT. It encodes CASSLDGNSPLHF.

This clone was observed a single time. The rearrangement links TRBV15 to TRBJ1-5, with D perhaps matching TRBD1 (5 bases). Between the trimmed V and J ends, which lost 1 base and 0 bases, there was a span of 7 bases. The CDR3 contains 15 residues. Per the germline V gene, CDR1 is LNHNV and CDR2 is YYDKDF (reference sequence). CDR3 in DNA: TGTGCCACCAGCAGAGGACAGATTAGCAATCAGCCCCAGCATTTT. This codes for CATSRGQISNQPQHF.

This chain connects TRBV28 to TRBJ1-5; D is unclear. V lost 4 bases, J lost 5 bases, and 15 bases lay in between. The CDR3 runs 15 residues. CDR1 is MDHEN, CDR2 SYDVKM, per germline. The CDR3 region is CASSSPRGLYQPQHF. Here the CDR3 DNA reads TGTGCCAGCAGTTCCCCGCGGGGATTGTATCAGCCCCAGCATTTT. Complete variable domain (other parts from reference TRBV28 and TRBJ1-5): DVKVTQSSRYLVKRTGEKVFLECVQDMDHENMFWYRQDPGLGLRLIYFSYDVKMKEKGDIPEGYSVSREKKERFSLILESASTNQTSMYLCASSSPRGLYQPQHFGDGTRLSIL.

V is TRBV5-1 and J is TRBJ2-1, with TRBD1 identical over 8 bases. CDR3 length: 15 residues. The V gene's germline CDR1 is SGHRS and CDR2 YFSETQ. The V and J ends lost 7 bases and 7 bases, in that order; junction bases with no gene match: 13. CDR3 sequence (DNA): TGCGCCAGCCGCCAGGGGTCAGGGGGCAGGAATGAGCAGTTCTTC. Residues: CASRQGSGGRNEQFF. Using reference TRBV5-1 and TRBJ2-1 for the parts outside the CDR3, the full variable domain is KAGVTQTPRYLIKTRGQQVTLSCSPISGHRSVSWYQQTPGQGLQFLFEYFSETQRNKGNFPGRFSGRQFSNSRSEMNVSTLELGDSALYLCASRQGSGGRNEQFFGPGTRLTVL.

The V call is TRBV28, the J call TRBJ1-4, with 7 bases aligning to TRBD1. This CDR3 contains 16 residues. The J segment lost 0 bases and the V segment lost 9 bases, leaving 10 bases of the junction unmatched. CDR1 and CDR2 (germline): MDHEN, SYDVKM. DNA for the CDR3: TGTGCCAGTGCGGAGACAGGGTTGGCAACTAATGAAAAACTGTTTTTT. It encodes CASAETGLATNEKLFF.

This rearrangement joins TRBV5-1 to TRBJ1-2; 9 bases map to TRBD1. This CDR3 is 14 amino acids long. Per the germline V gene, CDR1 is SGHRS and CDR2 is YFSETQ. After removal of 4 bases from V and 8 bases from J, the junction contained 9 bases not matched to a gene. The CDR3 DNA sequence: TGCGCCAGCAGCCAAAGGGGACAGGGTTTCGGCTACACCTTC. It is translated as CASSQRGQGFGYTF. Variable domain in full (rest from reference TRBV5-1 and TRBJ1-2): KAGVTQTPRYLIKTRGQQVTLSCSPISGHRSVSWYQQTPGQGLQFLFEYFSETQRNKGNFPGRFSGRQFSNSRSEMNVSTLELGDSALYLCASSQRGQGFGYTFGSGTRLTVV.

This clone has only one observation. This sequence joins TRBV19 and TRBJ2-5; TRBD2 is a possible D gene (6 bases). V was clipped by 6 bases and J by 5 bases, with 19 bases between them. Per germline, CDR1 LNHDA and CDR2 SQIVND (reference sequence). CDR3 size: 15 residues. This CDR3 is CASSPLRRDAETQYF. CDR3 DNA: TGTGCCAGTAGCCCCCTCCGGCGGGATGCGGAGACCCAGTACTTC.

The chain has TRBV5-6 and TRBJ1-2; TRBD1 is a possible D gene (6 bases). V was shortened by 4 bases and J by 6 bases, with 10 bases between the two germline ends. The germline V gene has CDR1 SGHDT and CDR2 YYEEEE. This CDR3 has 12 residues. The DNA of the CDR3 is TGTGCCAGCAGCCATACAGGGAATGGCTACACCTTC. Translation gives CASSHTGNGYTF.

The rearrangement links TRBV5-4 to TRBJ1-3; no clear D. Trimming pared 1 base from V and 6 bases from J, leaving 11 bases between. Germline V CDR1 and CDR2: SGHNT, YYREEE (reference sequence). The CDR3 length is 14 residues. CDR3 residues: CASSLSGITNTIYF. The CDR3 nucleotides are TGTGCCAGCAGCTTGAGCGGGATCACAAACACCATATATTTT.

The V and J genes are TRBV4-1 and TRBJ1-4; TRBD1 aligns across 10 bases. The V and J ends lost 3 bases and 8 bases, in that order; junction bases with no gene match: 18. The germline CDR1 and CDR2 sequences are MGHRA and YSYEKL. The CDR3 has 19 amino acids. The CDR3 nucleotides are TGCGCCAGCAGCCATAAAAGGGGGGGAGGGACAGGGGTAGAGGAAAAACTGTTTTTT. Protein sequence: CASSHKRGGGTGVEEKLFF.

CDR3 DNA sequence: TGTGCCAGCAGATCGAGGGTTACCACTGAAGCTTTCTTT. Translation gives CASRSRVTTEAFF. The chain uses TRBV2 and TRBJ1-1; unclear D gene. V dropped 6 bases and J dropped 4 bases, with 12 bases sitting between them. Germline loops: CDR1 SNHLY, CDR2 FYNNEI. The CDR3 is 13 amino acids.

This clone was picked up a small number of times. The rearrangement uses TRBV27 and TRBJ1-5; 8 bases fit TRBD1. CDR3 size: 15 residues. CDR1 and CDR2 (germline): MNHEY, SMNVEV (reference sequence). Trimming at V came to 5 bases and at J to 4 bases, leaving 7 bases not matched to a gene. DNA for the CDR3: TGTGCCAGCAGTCCCGGGACAGGCCGGAATCAGCCCCAGCATTTT. It is translated as CASSPGTGRNQPQHF.

This clone was found a few times. The chain employs TRBV29-1 and TRBJ1-1, with D tentatively TRBD1 (6 bases). The CDR3 is 14 amino acids. Trimming removed 6 bases at V and 3 bases at J, with 17 bases between. The germline gives CDR1 SQVTM, CDR2 ANQGSEA. CDR3 DNA: TGCAGCGTCCGAAAAGGGGGGGCGGACACTGAAGCTTTCTTT. Translation: CSVRKGGADTEAFF.

CDR3 in DNA: TGTGCCAGCAGTCAACAGTATAATTCACCCCTCCACTTT. It codes for CASSQQYNSPLHF. J is TRBJ1-6 and V is TRBV6-4; D remains unclear. Germline lookup yields CDR1 MRHNA and CDR2 SNTAGT. The CDR3 spans 13 residues. Trimming cost V 5 bases and J 4 bases, with 6 bases left between them.

The chain carries TRBV15 and TRBJ1-6, with D maybe TRBD1 (5 bases). Germline loops: CDR1 LNHNV, CDR2 YYDKDF (reference sequence). The CDR3 is 12 amino acids. V gave up 1 base and J gave up 14 bases, with 9 bases separating them. CDR3 protein: CATSRAQATLHF. The CDR3 region has the DNA TGTGCCACCAGCAGAGCACAGGCGACCCTCCACTTT. The full variable domain, its missing parts supplied by reference TRBV15 and TRBJ1-6, is DAMVIQNPRYQVTQFGKPVTLSCSQTLNHNVMYWYQQKSSQAPKLLFHYYDKDFNNEADTPDNFQSRRPNTSFCFLDIRSPGLGDTAMYLCATSRAQATLHFGNGTRLTVT.

The chain uses TRBV6-2 or TRBV6-3 and TRBJ2-5, with 7 bases fitting TRBD1. Germline trimming cut 2 bases from V and 4 bases from J; bases unmatched to any gene: 4. Germline-derived CDR1 and CDR2 are MNHEY and SVGEGT. This CDR3 has 14 residues. The CDR3 nucleotides read TGTGCCAGCAGTTACACAGGGGTCGTAGAGACCCAGTACTTC. As protein: CASSYTGVVETQYF.

This chain links TRBV5-1 with TRBJ1-3; 10 bases fit TRBD1. V lost 4 bases to trimming and J lost 4 bases; unmatched junction nucleotides: 8. Germline V lookup: CDR1 SGHRS, CDR2 YFSETQ. This CDR3 comprises 16 residues. The CDR3: CASSTAGTGEGNTIYF. CDR3 coding DNA: TGCGCCAGCAGCACGGCCGGGACAGGGGAGGGAAACACCATATATTTT.

This chain uses TRBV13 with TRBJ2-7; D might be TRBD1 (5 bases). Trimming shortened V by 5 bases and J by 3 bases, and 14 bases separated the two germline ends. Looked up from germline, CDR1 is PRHDT and CDR2 is FYEKMQ (reference sequence). The CDR3 consists of 14 residues. CDR3 protein: CASSVQGASYEQYF. CDR3 sequence (DNA): TGTGCCAGCAGCGTCCAGGGTGCCAGCTACGAGCAGTACTTC.

V gene TRBV6-2 or TRBV6-3 combines with J gene TRBJ2-5; the match to TRBD1 covers 7 bases. Germline lookup yields CDR1 MNHEY and CDR2 SVGEGT. Unmatched junction bases numbered 9, after V lost 4 bases and J lost 4 bases. The CDR3 has 15 residues. The CDR3 sequence: CASSSRRGQPETQYF. The DNA for the CDR3 is TGTGCCAGCAGTTCGCGTCGGGGACAGCCAGAGACCCAGTACTTC.

This chain connects TRBV5-4 to TRBJ1-2; possibly TRBD1 for D (5 bases). The CDR3 length is 15 residues. Deletions cut 0 bases from V and 1 base from J, with 10 bases between. Looked up from germline, CDR1 is SGHNT and CDR2 is YYREEE (reference sequence). Here the CDR3 reads CASSLGQGVNYGYTF. The DNA for the CDR3 is TGTGCCAGCAGCTTGGGACAAGGGGTTAACTATGGCTACACCTTC. The variable domain in full, completed from reference TRBV5-4 and TRBJ1-2, reads ETGVTQSPTHLIKTRGQQVTLRCSSQSGHNTVSWYQQALGQGPQFIFQYYREEENGRGNFPPRFSGLQFPNYSSELNVNALELDDSALYLCASSLGQGVNYGYTFGSGTRLTVV.

This sequence joins TRBV6-5 and TRBJ2-4; D remains unclear. The CDR3 runs 16 residues. The germline gives CDR1 MNHEY, CDR2 SVGAGI. Trimming stripped 0 bases from V and 0 bases from J, with 9 bases between. The CDR3 sequence is CASSYSRFLAKNIQYF. CDR3 bases: TGTGCCAGCAGTTACTCGAGATTCCTAGCCAAAAACATTCAGTACTTC.

The rearrangement links TRBV28 to TRBJ2-1; perhaps TRBD1 as D (6 bases). The CDR3 totals 11 residues. Germline V gene lookup returns CDR1 MDHEN and CDR2 SYDVKM. Deletions cut 7 bases from V and 7 bases from J, with 8 bases between. The CDR3, as DNA: TGTGCCAGCAAAGGGGGTAATGAGCAGTTCTTC. This gives the protein CASKGGNEQFF.

This clone showed up just a few times. Other DNA sequences of this sample code for an identical CDR3. The chain links TRBV28 to TRBJ1-5; tentative D call: TRBD1 (5 bases). CDR3 length: 14 residues. The germline V gene encodes CDR1 MDHEN and CDR2 SYDVKM. The V and J ends lost 2 bases and 0 bases respectively, with 5 bases between them. Here the CDR3 reads CASSLRGSNQPQHF. The CDR3 coding sequence is TGTGCCAGCAGTTTAAGGGGTAGCAATCAGCCCCAGCATTTT.

The chain has TRBV7-3 and TRBJ2-7, with D possibly being TRBD2 (5 bases). The ends were cut back, 2 bases at V and 0 bases at J, with 17 bases in the middle. This CDR3 is 17 amino acids long. Germline V lookup: CDR1 SGHTA, CDR2 FQGTGA. CDR3 region: CASSLLPAGSSSYEQYF. CDR3 DNA: TGTGCCAGCAGCTTATTGCCCGCGGGCTCCAGCTCCTACGAGCAGTACTTC.

The chain recombines TRBV11-2 with TRBJ1-3, with 7 bases aligning to TRBD1. CDR3 length: 15 residues. CDR1 is SGHAT, CDR2 FQNNGV, per germline. The V segment lost 5 bases and the J segment 2 bases; nucleotides outside the gene matches: 6. CDR3 in amino acids: CASSRGQVAGNTIYF. The DNA for the CDR3 is TGTGCCAGCAGCCGCGGACAGGTCGCTGGAAACACCATATATTTT.

This chain connects TRBV4-1 to TRBJ1-1; D not certain. Per the germline V gene, CDR1 is MGHRA and CDR2 is YSYEKL. The CDR3 length is 14 residues. V was cut by 3 bases and J by 0 bases, with 8 bases left in between. CDR3 sequence (DNA): TGCGCCAGCAGCCAGCGGGTGATGAACACTGAAGCTTTCTTT. Its translation: CASSQRVMNTEAFF.

V gene TRBV6-5 combines with J gene TRBJ1-1, with no clear D. This CDR3 is 13 amino acids long. Germline assignment: CDR1 MNHEY and CDR2 SVGAGI. V was pared by 7 bases and J by 10 bases, with 19 bases between. CDR3 sequence: CASTPRGAVVAFF. CDR3 in DNA: TGTGCCAGCACCCCGCGGGGTGCAGTGGTAGCTTTCTTT.

V is TRBV6-4 and J is TRBJ2-7, with a weak D call TRBD2 (6 bases). The CDR3 is 13 residues long. The V and J ends lost 4 bases and 11 bases respectively, with 18 bases between them. Germline assignment: CDR1 MRHNA and CDR2 SNTAGT. CDR3 in DNA: TGTGCCAGCAGTGCCCGCCTCGGAGGGAGAAAGTACTTC. It is translated as CASSARLGGRKYF.

This clone was counted once. The chain recombines TRBV11-3 with TRBJ2-2; 11 nucleotides align to TRBD2. Germline CDR1 SGHNT, CDR2 YENEEA. The CDR3 is made up of 16 amino acids. Germline trimming cut 8 bases from V and 2 bases from J; bases unmatched to any gene: 7. The CDR3 region has the DNA TGTGCCAGCGGGGCTAGCGGGGGGAGAAACACCGGGGAGCTGTTTTTT. Translated, it gives CASGASGGRNTGELFF.

The genes are TRBV5-4 and TRBJ2-5; 10 bases are a match to TRBD2. The CDR3 runs to 16 residues. V shed 4 bases and J 4 bases; nucleotides not matched to a gene: 10. Looked up from germline, CDR1 is SGHNT and CDR2 is YYREEE (reference sequence). CDR3 in amino acids: CASSRGLAGVAETQYF. The DNA for the CDR3 is TGTGCCAGCAGCCGCGGCCTAGCGGGAGTTGCAGAGACCCAGTACTTC.